This TCR beta chain was sequenced for a study of T cell changes during pregnancy in multiple sclerosis. Trimming left V 4 bases short and J 3 bases short, with 20 bases between. This CDR3 has 16 residues. CDR1 and CDR2 from the germline V gene are SGHTS and YDEGEE. Sequencing was performed with immunoSEQ multiplex PCR; in TCRdb, only in-frame clones are kept and a portion is missing. In the table there are around 15,000 clones, roughly four fifths of which are singletons. This clone was seen just once. The source material was CD8+ T cells from peripheral blood mononuclear cells, sampled in the second trimester of pregnancy. The sequence derives from a female donor in good health, enrolled as a control in a pregnancy study. This chain links TRBV5-8 with TRBJ2-7; a possible D gene is TRBD2 (7 bases). In DNA, the CDR3 is TGTGCCAGCAGCCCGGGGACACGGGGGGTTGGCTACGAGCAGTACTTC. This sequence encodes CASSPGTRGVGYEQYF.